This TCR beta chain comes out of a study of blood T cell repertoires in COVID-19 (dated by TCRdb to the early 2020s). Background on the whole study: Samples from collaborators originated in the United States, Italy and Spain and spanned both the acute and convalescent phases of COVID-19. The material from the prospective study consisted of cDNA or gDNA derived from T cells, B-cell-depleted T cells, or PBMCs. The repertoires were made available in a free public database intended to serve as a resource for research on the immune response to SARS-CoV-2. Samples came from the ongoing ImmuneRACE study (first 160 participants) plus 1,254 subjects from 6 global collaborators. The dataset comprised deeply sampled blood TCRbeta repertoires from subjects exposed to, actively infected with, or recovered from COVID-19. A de-identified subject ID, COVID-19 status, age in years and sex were almost always included in the sample metadata. Where HLA class I and class II types were available, the types were taken from metadata supplied by the sample provider, not from assay-based typing.

Participants in the prospective study were enrolled through a virtual design, were aged about 18 to 90 years, and lived in under 25 United States geographic areas. In the prospective study, cohorts were assigned on the basis of participant-reported clinical history obtained from a screening survey and a study questionnaire. ImmuneRACE Cohort 3 recovered participants were defined by two consecutive negative NP/OP PCR tests, healthcare professional clearance, or symptom resolution. In the prospective study, mobile phlebotomists collected whole blood, serum and a nasopharyngeal or oropharyngeal swab from each participant. Participants in the prospective study had the option to provide additional blood draws and questionnaires over a roughly 2-month period. Before DNA extraction, prospective study blood samples were shipped either frozen or at room temperature. TCRbeta CDR3 regions were amplified from genomic DNA using the immunoSEQ Assay, a bias-controlled multiplex PCR. The paper's processing steps were these. The number of nucleated cells in each sample was estimated from the amplification of reference gene primers within the assay. To quantify the absolute abundance of each unique TCRbeta CDR3 rearrangement, sequence reads were collapsed and filtered. For each sample, productive Simpson clonality was calculated as the square root of Simpson's diversity index over productive rearrangements. TCRdb re-hosts the immuneACCESS table, in-frame sequences only. Its copies lack some clones; in the studies checked, an unresolved V gene accounts for under half of them, and the cause for the rest is not known. That table furnishes V, J and clone size, whereas the DNA furnished D and trimming. The sample table holds about 220,000 clones, of which about 88% were seen once. The ten largest clones take up about 2.4% of the sample.

Broader findings and caveats from the paper: Clinical and demographic metadata were provided uncurated, with the amount varying by source and participant.

This clone was seen only a few times. The specificity of this receptor is unknown. The input lacks base qualities; no much larger clone sits a single base away. The CDR3 numbers 12 residues from cysteine through phenylalanine. Solely the CDR3 DNA is kept, with 36 bases framed from the first base. V is clipped by 7 bases and J by 2 bases, and the sequence between their germline boundaries is 6 bases long. CDR1 and CDR2, looked up from the germline V gene (reference sequence), are SEHNR and FQNEAQ. The sequence was collected from a woman younger than 45 who had recovered from COVID-19. The rearranged segments are TRBV7-9 and TRBJ1-5; TRBD1 is perhaps the D gene, given 5 matching bases. The sample comprised PBMCs or T cells enriched from blood (not recorded which). The DNA reads as follows: TGTGCCAGCACACAGGGCAATCAGCCCCAGCATTTT. The encoded protein is CASTQGNQPQHF.